This T cell receptor beta chain was documented in a study of T cell responses to AZD1222 COVID-19 vaccine. Points from the study as a whole: Repertoire sampling was restricted to post-peak T cell response timepoints. Close to half of all spike-specific TCRs reportedly target regions of the variants that are unmutated. A rise in Spike-specific TCR breadth and depth followed two AZD1222 doses. Donors, mostly white British, included more females; clonal diversity was possibly underestimated.

Concerning this clone itself: Its matching antigen is unknown.

The assay was immunoSEQ multiplex PCR, and TCRdb's table has in-frame clones only and misses some. The sample has roughly 100,000 clones, around nine tenths seen once. Germline loops: CDR1 SGHAT, CDR2 FQNNGV. The CDR3 consists of 14 residues. V was cut by 2 bases and J by 5 bases, with 13 bases left in between. The sample was peripheral blood, taken 28 days after the second dose of the MenACWY control vaccine. This sequence originates from an adult who received the MenACWY meningococcal vaccine as a control. This chain links TRBV11-2 with TRBJ2-7; D perhaps matches TRBD1 (5 bases). The CDR3 loop reads CASSLSAGPNEQYF. DNA for the CDR3: TGTGCCAGCAGCTTATCAGCAGGGCCCAACGAGCAGTACTTC. The entire variable domain, with the rest obtained from reference TRBV11-2 and TRBJ2-7, is as follows: EAGVAQSPRYKIIEKRQSVAFWCNPISGHATLYWYQQILGQGPKLLIQFQNNGVVDDSQLPKDRFSAERLKGVDSTLKIQPAKLEDSAVYLCASSLSAGPNEQYFGPGTRLTVT.